This TCR beta chain was recovered during a study of OX40 agonist ivuxolimab in advanced cancers. Regarding the study as a whole: Expanded clones were, on average, more numerous among CD8+ T cells than CD4+. Clonal expansion was seen in CD4+ and CD8+ blood T cells by week 6 at 0.1 to 3.0 mg/kg. Nonresponders, in some cases, also had low normalized T-cell clonal expansion.

CDR1 MGHRA and CDR2 YSYEKL come from the germline V gene. V was trimmed by 1 base and J by 0 bases, leaving 9 bases between them. CDR3 length equals 16 residues. About this clone itself: Its cognate antigen is unknown.

Repertoires were generated with immunoSEQ multiplex PCR, while TCRdb's copy carries only in-frame clones and drops some. The sample has 60,000 or so clones; 70% to 90% are singletons. This receptor was identified in an adult with an advanced solid tumor such as melanoma, head and neck, liver or kidney cancer. Sequenced here: CD4+ or CD8+ T cells sorted from blood, sampled in a trial of the OX40 agonist ivuxolimab. This chain uses TRBV4-1 with TRBJ1-4, with D uncertain. The CDR3 region is CASSQVNKPTNEKLFF. CDR3 sequence (DNA): TGCGCCAGCAGCCAAGTTAACAAGCCAACTAATGAAAAACTGTTTTTT.